This T cell receptor beta chain was identified during a study of T cells expressing NK-cell markers. As for this clonotype: Its target is unknown.

The CDR3 extends over 16 amino acids. Germline CDR1 SNHLY, CDR2 FYNNEI. Whole-study results and caveats: Six or seven donors had dominant NKG2C+ clonotypes that comprised roughly 1.0-7.0% of their CD8+ T cells.

Beta-chain TCR cDNA was generated via 5'RACE template switching with UMIs. Using the 5' RACE reads, TCRdb records one entry per CDR3 protein without DNA. Recorded for this sample: under 500,000 distinct CDR3 sequences. Material for sequencing was blood T cells: a sorted CD56 or NKG2C T cell subset, CD4+ or CD8+ T cells, or bulk PBMC T cells (not recorded which). The receptor was derived from a woman aged 18 to 75 in good health. The rearrangement joins TRBV2 to TRBJ2-7; TCRdb designates TRBD1, a call that cannot be tested without DNA. This CDR3 reads CASSEGLGPGSYEQYF.